The next 29 T cell receptor beta chains were all read from a single sample in a study of blood T cell repertoires in COVID-19. Method: immunoSEQ multiplex PCR; TCRdb's copy keeps in-frame clones and lacks some. The sample yields approximately 200,000 clones, roughly 80% seen once. Input material: PBMCs or T cells enriched from blood (not recorded which). The source of these receptors is a man between 40 and 49 years old who had recovered from COVID-19.

This clone came up once. The rearrangement joins TRBV5-6 to TRBJ2-5; 7 bases align to TRBD1. CDR3 size: 15 residues. Trimming removed 3 bases from V and 2 bases from J; junction bases left unmatched: 7. Germline CDR1 is SGHDT and CDR2 is YYEEEE. CDR3 DNA sequence: TGTGCCAGCAGCTGGGACAGTACCTTACAAGAGACCCAGTACTTC. Translated, it gives CASSWDSTLQETQYF.

CDR3 in amino acids: CASSVEEVGGDHINEQFF. CDR3 nucleotide sequence: TGTGCCAGCAGCGTAGAGGAGGTAGGGGGGGACCATATCAATGAGCAGTTCTTC. V usage is TRBV9 and J usage is TRBJ2-1; tentative D call: TRBD2 (7 bases). This CDR3 is built from 18 residues. V was clipped by 0 bases and J by 6 bases, with 22 bases between them. Germline V gene data show CDR1 as SGDLS and CDR2 as YYNGEE.

V usage is TRBV2 and J usage is TRBJ1-2; D is ambiguous. CDR3 length: 12 amino acids. The germline V gene has CDR1 SNHLY and CDR2 FYNNEI. Trimming removed 4 bases from V and 5 bases from J, with 8 bases in between. The CDR3 spells CASSANKYGYTF. The CDR3 DNA reads TGTGCCAGCAGTGCAAACAAGTATGGCTACACCTTC.

This clone was seen only once. The chain couples TRBV2 to TRBJ1-6; D may be TRBD1 (6 bases). From germline, CDR1 is SNHLY and CDR2 FYNNEI. The CDR3 sequence is 12 residues long. Trimming removed 5 bases from V and 10 bases from J, with 9 bases in between. CDR3 in DNA: TGTGCCAGCAGTATACAGGGATCACCCCTCCACTTT. Its protein product is CASSIQGSPLHF.

V and J are TRBV30 and TRBJ2-5; possible D gene TRBD1, 6 bases. Looked up from germline, CDR1 is GTSNPN and CDR2 is SVGIG (reference sequence). This CDR3 comprises 14 residues. Trimming took 0 bases from V and 6 from J, leaving 14 bases between them. In DNA, the CDR3 is TGTGCCTGGAGTGTTGGTCCAGGGGTAAAGACCCAGTACTTC. Amino acids: CAWSVGPGVKTQYF.

This chain connects TRBV4-2 to TRBJ1-6; D might be TRBD1 (5 bases). Germline V gene lookup returns CDR1 LGHNA and CDR2 YNFKEQ. This CDR3 is 21 amino acids long. The V and J ends lost 0 bases and 5 bases respectively, with 26 bases between them. For the CDR3, the DNA is TGTGCCAGCAGCCAAGATATTTTAAGAACTCAGGGATACATAAATAATTCACCCCTCCACTTT. Encoded protein: CASSQDILRTQGYINNSPLHF.

The chain combines TRBV3-1 (or the pseudogene TRBV3-2) with TRBJ2-3; 7 positions agree with TRBD1. With 4 bases clipped from V and 2 bases from J, the junction kept 3 bases outside the gene matches. The CDR3 is 14 residues long. Per germline, CDR1 LGHDT and CDR2 YNNKEL (reference sequence). This chain's CDR3 is CASSRRGSTDTQYF. CDR3 nucleotides: TGTGCCAGCAGCCGCAGGGGGTCCACAGATACGCAGTATTTT.

CDR3 in DNA: TGCAGCGTTGATTCCAGGGGGCATGAGCAGTTCTTC. Its translation is CSVDSRGHEQFF. The chain recombines TRBV29-1 with TRBJ2-1, with 8 bases aligning to TRBD1. Germline V gene data show CDR1 as SQVTM and CDR2 as ANQGSEA. The CDR3 spans 12 residues. V shed 3 bases, J shed 8 bases, and the junction held 3 bases outside the gene matches.

This clone turned up a few times. This chain joins TRBV29-1 and TRBJ2-3, with 7 bases that match TRBD1. CDR3 length: 16 residues. The ends lost 0 bases at V and 0 bases at J; junction bases unmatched: 6. Germline V gene lookup returns CDR1 SQVTM and CDR2 ANQGSEA. CDR3 protein: CSVEDLVTGSTDTQYF. CDR3 DNA: TGCAGCGTTGAAGATTTAGTGACAGGGAGCACAGATACGCAGTATTTT.

The chain uses TRBV5-5 and TRBJ1-1; perhaps TRBD1 as D (5 bases). V lost 2 bases and J lost 3, with 23 bases in between. The CDR3 has 18 amino acids. Germline values: CDR1 SGHKS, CDR2 YYEKEE (reference sequence). The CDR3 here is CASSFRGEGKGWDTEAFF. Written as DNA, the CDR3 is TGTGCCAGCAGCTTCCGAGGGGAGGGAAAGGGTTGGGACACTGAAGCTTTCTTT.

This chain links TRBV5-1 with TRBJ2-2; tentatively, D is TRBD1 (5 bases). The CDR3 length is 22 residues. From germline, CDR1 is SGHRS and CDR2 YFSETQ. V was trimmed by 0 bases and J by 2 bases, leaving 29 bases between them. The CDR3 sequence is CASSLDSLAAWSLGANTGELFF. The CDR3 DNA is TGCGCCAGCAGCTTGGACTCCCTTGCCGCTTGGAGTCTAGGGGCCAACACCGGGGAGCTGTTTTTT.

V and J are TRBV7-2 and TRBJ1-1, with unresolved D. Looked up from germline, CDR1 is SGHTA and CDR2 is FQGNSA. The CDR3 is 13 residues long. The V end lost 2 bases, the J end lost 1 base, and 5 bases lay between the germline ends. The CDR3 is CASSLSQNTEAFF. The DNA for the CDR3 is TGTGCCAGCAGCTTATCACAGAACACTGAAGCTTTCTTT.

The gene calls are TRBV11-2 and TRBJ1-5; 7 nucleotides agree with TRBD1. Germline V gene data show CDR1 as SGHAT and CDR2 as FQNNGV. After removal of 5 bases from V and 7 bases from J, the junction contained 8 bases not matched to a gene. CDR3 length: 14 residues. The CDR3 loop is CASSRTGWRQPQHF. CDR3 DNA: TGTGCCAGCAGCCGGACAGGATGGCGGCAGCCCCAGCATTTT.

The rearrangement links TRBV21-1 to TRBJ2-7; the DNA was not used to check the table's D call, TRBD1. TRBV21-1 is termed a pseudogene. CDR3 size: 16 residues. The CDR3 DNA is TGTGCCAGCAGCAAAGTGTCCAGGGGCCTTTCCTACGAGCAGTACTTC. Residues: CASSKVSRGLSYEQYF.

The CDR3 DNA sequence: TGCGCCAGCAGCCAAGATCCTGGGCCTACAGATACGCAGTATTTT. Translation: CASSQDPGPTDTQYF. The chain joins TRBV4-1 to TRBJ2-3; D remains unclear. The V gene's germline CDR1 is MGHRA and CDR2 YSYEKL. The CDR3 runs to 15 residues. V lost 0 bases to trimming and J lost 3 bases, with 10 bases between them.

This chain uses TRBV3-1 (or the pseudogene TRBV3-2) with TRBJ2-5; unclear D gene. This CDR3 is built from 14 residues. Trimming took off 1 base at V and 0 bases at J, with 6 bases between the two ends. From germline, CDR1 is LGHDT and CDR2 YNNKEL (reference sequence). The CDR3 sequence is CASSQAPYQETQYF. In nucleotides, the CDR3 is TGTGCCAGCAGCCAAGCCCCGTACCAAGAGACCCAGTACTTC.

This clone was recorded many times. This chain links TRBV5-1 with TRBJ2-7; D is perhaps TRBD1 (6 bases). The germline V and J ends were trimmed by 2 bases and 1 base, with 25 bases remaining between them. Per germline, CDR1 SGHRS and CDR2 YFSETQ. This CDR3 region has 19 residues. The CDR3 reads CASSFPRDTVQIGSYEQYF. DNA for the CDR3: TGCGCCAGCAGCTTCCCGAGGGACACGGTGCAAATAGGATCCTACGAGCAGTACTTC.

V usage is TRBV6-6 and J usage is TRBJ1-6; 7 bases match TRBD1. There are 11 residues in the CDR3. Germline V gene sequence: CDR1 MNHNY, CDR2 SVGAGI (reference sequence). Losses at the gene ends were 10 bases for V and 10 bases for J; bases not matched to a gene: 4. CDR3 protein: CATRQGSPLHF. The CDR3 DNA reads as TGTGCCACCCGACAGGGCTCACCCCTCCACTTT.

The chain joins TRBV9 to TRBJ1-6; tentatively, D is TRBD1 (6 bases). Germline assignment: CDR1 SGDLS and CDR2 YYNGEE. Trimming took 0 bases from V and 8 from J, leaving 18 bases between them. CDR3 length: 17 residues. This CDR3 is CASSVEPGRDTYSPLHF. The CDR3 DNA reads as TGTGCCAGCAGCGTAGAACCAGGCCGGGACACCTATTCACCCCTCCACTTT.

V gene TRBV28 combines with J gene TRBJ1-2, with 7 bases matching TRBD1. Trimming removed 10 bases from V and 5 bases from J; junction bases left unmatched: 4. CDR1 is MDHEN, CDR2 SYDVKM, per germline. The CDR3 is made up of 11 amino acids. The DNA for the CDR3 is TGTGCCATCAACAGGGGATATGGCTACACCTTC. Amino acid sequence: CAINRGYGYTF.

This sequence joins TRBV25-1 and TRBJ1-1; 7 bases agree with TRBD1. Germline-derived CDR1 and CDR2 are MGHDK and SYGVNS. This CDR3 spans 15 amino acids. Trimming removed 5 bases from V and 0 bases from J; junction bases left unmatched: 6. The CDR3 bases are TGTGCCAGCAGTAGAGAGGGACAGCTGAACACTGAAGCTTTCTTT. Translation gives CASSREGQLNTEAFF.

The chain couples TRBV7-6 to TRBJ2-7; 10 bases agree with TRBD2. The V segment lost 1 base and the J segment 0 bases; nucleotides outside the gene matches: 9. In germline, CDR1 is SGHVS, CDR2 FNYEAQ. This CDR3 is 18 amino acids long. Here the CDR3 reads CASSLESSGGLSSYEQYF. The CDR3 DNA sequence: TGTGCCAGCAGCTTAGAATCTAGCGGGGGCCTCAGCTCCTACGAGCAGTACTTC.

V usage is TRBV4-1 and J usage is TRBJ1-5, with D uncertain. The CDR3 contains 16 residues. The V gene's germline CDR1 is MGHRA and CDR2 YSYEKL. Between the trimmed V and J ends, which lost 5 bases and 0 bases, there was a span of 14 bases. The CDR3 sequence is CASSERSGYSNQPQHF. In DNA, the CDR3 is TGCGCCAGCAGCGAACGGAGCGGCTATAGCAATCAGCCCCAGCATTTT.

This clone appeared once. The DNA for the CDR3 is TGTGCCAGCAGCTTTATGGCCTCAACCTACAATGAGCAGTTCTTC. It specifies CASSFMASTYNEQFF. The rearrangement links TRBV7-9 to TRBJ2-1; no reliable D call. V was cut by 3 bases and J by 2 bases, with 11 bases left in between. The germline gives CDR1 SEHNR, CDR2 FQNEAQ (reference sequence). CDR3 length: 15 residues.

In regard to this clone: Within the sample, other DNA sequences also encode this same CDR3. V gene TRBV12-3 or TRBV12-4 combines with J gene TRBJ1-5; no clear D. This CDR3 has 13 residues. Between the trimmed V and J ends, which lost 0 bases and 5 bases, there was a span of 5 bases. The CDR3 nucleotides are TGTGCCAGCAGTTTAGCGCGCGATCAGCCCCAGCATTTT. Translated: CASSLARDQPQHF.

The CDR3 loop is CASSYSTGTQETQYF. The CDR3 DNA sequence: TGTGCCAGCAGCTACTCTACAGGGACCCAAGAGACCCAGTACTTC. The chain joins TRBV7-2 to TRBJ2-5; a possible D gene is TRBD1 (6 bases). CDR1 is SGHTA, CDR2 FQGNSA, per germline. The CDR3 contains 15 residues. Trimming stripped 4 bases from V and 1 base from J, with 13 bases between.

This clone was counted once. V and J are TRBV27 and TRBJ2-1; maybe TRBD1 (5 bases). There are 13 residues in the CDR3. In germline, CDR1 is MNHEY, CDR2 SMNVEV (reference sequence). The germline V and J ends were trimmed by 6 bases and 10 bases, with 16 bases remaining between them. The CDR3 DNA is TGTGCCAGCAGAGGCCACGACAGAGGAGAGCAGTTCTTC. Translated: CASRGHDRGEQFF.

The rearrangement uses TRBV19 and TRBJ2-7; the D gene is possibly TRBD2 (5 bases). Trimming shortened V by 5 bases and J by 3 bases, and 14 bases separated the two germline ends. CDR1 LNHDA and CDR2 SQIVND come from the germline V gene (reference sequence). The CDR3 extends over 14 amino acids. For the CDR3, the DNA is TGTGCCAGTAGTGGGTCCGGGATTGGCTACGAGCAGTACTTC. Translating it yields CASSGSGIGYEQYF.

The rearrangement uses TRBV29-1 and TRBJ1-2, with 10 nucleotides matching TRBD1. CDR1 is SQVTM and CDR2 is ANQGSEA in the germline V gene. V lost 3 bases to trimming and J lost 7 bases; unmatched junction nucleotides: 5. The CDR3 consists of 13 residues. The CDR3 loop reads CSVDAGQGVGYTF. The CDR3 nucleotides are TGCAGCGTTGATGCCGGACAGGGGGTTGGCTACACCTTC.